This TCR beta chain was sequenced during a study of cytomegalovirus exposure and HLA in healthy donors (dated by TCRdb to between 2016 and 2019). Regarding the research as a whole: The 666 repertoires of the first cohort and the 95 to 150 validation repertoires were produced on the same platform, according to a later analysis. The study aimed to test whether cataloging public T cell receptors could reveal signatures of past pathogen exposure. A separate validation cohort of approximately 130 different subjects was used in addition to the roughly 640-subject first cohort. To predict cytomegalovirus infection status, the study brought together high-throughput TCR immunosequencing, statistical association of individual TCRs with disease status, and machine learning.

Points on this clone: No cognate antigen has been identified for it. Per-base qualities were not stored, and no clone one base away is much larger.

The full study reports these points: A later analysis found that TCRs clustered in the first cohort also tended to co-occur in the roughly 120 validation repertoires, with roughly 95% of cluster scores above 0. The validation cohort had no HLA typing available for a later analysis, so co-occurrence within that cohort was assessed over all 120 or so repertoires. In vitro tests confirmed that a few of the cytomegalovirus-associated TCR beta chains recognize cytomegalovirus antigens. While some public TCRs were present in many individuals, most TCR sequences turned up only very rarely across donors. In both the original and validation cohorts, the classifier was reported to diagnose cytomegalovirus status with high specificity and sensitivity. The study gave a list of some 150 TCR beta chains associated with cytomegalovirus. The authors suggested that the approach could potentially be extended to other disease states and immunological phenotypes.

The donors were included in the validation cohort of 90 to 150 subjects, a group kept apart from the approximately 690-subject first cohort. Libraries were prepared through the immunoSEQ multiplex PCR assay. Turning to the authors' computational methods: A statistical classification framework was built for diagnosing cytomegalovirus status from the catalog of TCR beta chain sequences. TCRdb stores this immuneACCESS table with in-frame sequences only. Part of the clones is absent; in the studies checked, under half of the shortfall reflects unresolved V genes, and no reason is known for the rest. V, J and clone size derive from that table, while D and trimming were established from the DNA sequence. Recorded for this sample are around 150,000 clones; approximately 86% of them occurred a single time. About 2.2% of the sample lies in the top ten. A distance of 11 bases separates the germline ends of V and J, which lose 5 bases and 1 base respectively. Including cysteine and phenylalanine, the CDR3 has 14 amino acids. Only CDR3 DNA remains: 42 bases, in frame from the first base. CDR1 and CDR2, per the germline V gene, are SGHTA and FQGNSA.

Sequencing used PBMCs. This receptor was identified in a woman younger than 30 in good health and CMV-seronegative. The chain is assembled from TRBV7-2 and TRBJ2-5; the D gene is unclear. The DNA sequence is as follows: TGTGCCAGCAGCCCCGCTACCACCCAAGAGACCCAGTACTTC. This codes for CASSPATTQETQYF. Full variable domain (CDR3 extended with the reference TRBV7-2 and TRBJ2-5 proteins): GAGVSQSPSNKVTEKGKDVELRCDPISGHTALYWYRQSLGQGLEFLIYFQGNSAPDKSGLPSDRFSAERTGGSVSTLTIQRTQQEDSAVYLCASSPATTQETQYFGPGTRLLVL.